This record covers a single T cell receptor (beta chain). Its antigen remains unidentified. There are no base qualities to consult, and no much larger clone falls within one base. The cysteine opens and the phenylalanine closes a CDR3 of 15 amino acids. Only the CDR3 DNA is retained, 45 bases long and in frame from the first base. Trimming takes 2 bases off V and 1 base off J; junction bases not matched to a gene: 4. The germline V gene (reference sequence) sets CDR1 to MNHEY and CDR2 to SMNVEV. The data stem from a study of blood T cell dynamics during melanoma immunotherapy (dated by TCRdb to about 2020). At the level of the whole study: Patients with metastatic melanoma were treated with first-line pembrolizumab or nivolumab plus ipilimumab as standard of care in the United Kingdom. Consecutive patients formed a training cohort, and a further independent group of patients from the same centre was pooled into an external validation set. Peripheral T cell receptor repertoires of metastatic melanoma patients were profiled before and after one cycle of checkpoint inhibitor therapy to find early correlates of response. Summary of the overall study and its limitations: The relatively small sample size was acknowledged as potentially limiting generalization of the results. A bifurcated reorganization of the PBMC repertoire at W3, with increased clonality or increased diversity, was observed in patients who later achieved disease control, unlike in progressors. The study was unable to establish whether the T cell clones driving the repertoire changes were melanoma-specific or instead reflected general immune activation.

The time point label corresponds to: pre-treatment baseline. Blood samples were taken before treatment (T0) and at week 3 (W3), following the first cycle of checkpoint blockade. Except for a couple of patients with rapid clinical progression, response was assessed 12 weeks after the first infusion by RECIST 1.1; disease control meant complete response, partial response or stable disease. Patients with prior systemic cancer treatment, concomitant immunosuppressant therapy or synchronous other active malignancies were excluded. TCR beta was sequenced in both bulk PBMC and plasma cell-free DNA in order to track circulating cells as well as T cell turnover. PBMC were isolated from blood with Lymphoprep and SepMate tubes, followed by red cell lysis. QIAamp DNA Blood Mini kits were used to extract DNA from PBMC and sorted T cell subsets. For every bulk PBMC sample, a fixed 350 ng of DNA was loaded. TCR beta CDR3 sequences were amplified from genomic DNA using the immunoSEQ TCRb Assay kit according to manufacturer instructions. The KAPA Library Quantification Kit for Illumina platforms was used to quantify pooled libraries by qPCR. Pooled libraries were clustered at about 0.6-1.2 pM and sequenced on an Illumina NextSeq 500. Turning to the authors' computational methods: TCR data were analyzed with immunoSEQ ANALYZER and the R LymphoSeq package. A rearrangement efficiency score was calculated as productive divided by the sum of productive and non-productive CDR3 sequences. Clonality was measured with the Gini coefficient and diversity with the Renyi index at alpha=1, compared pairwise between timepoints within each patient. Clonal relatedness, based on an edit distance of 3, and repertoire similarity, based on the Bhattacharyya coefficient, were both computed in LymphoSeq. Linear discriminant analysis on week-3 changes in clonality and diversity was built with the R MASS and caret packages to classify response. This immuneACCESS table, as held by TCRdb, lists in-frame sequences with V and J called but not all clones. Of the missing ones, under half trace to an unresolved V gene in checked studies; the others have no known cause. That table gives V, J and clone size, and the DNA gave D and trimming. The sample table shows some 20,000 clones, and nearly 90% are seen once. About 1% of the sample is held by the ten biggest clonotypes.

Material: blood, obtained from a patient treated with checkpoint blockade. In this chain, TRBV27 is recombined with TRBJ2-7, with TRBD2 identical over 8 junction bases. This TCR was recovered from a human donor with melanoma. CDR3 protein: CASSLAGGGSYEQYF. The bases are TGTGCCAGCAGTTTAGCGGGGGGCGGGTCCTACGAGCAGTACTTC.